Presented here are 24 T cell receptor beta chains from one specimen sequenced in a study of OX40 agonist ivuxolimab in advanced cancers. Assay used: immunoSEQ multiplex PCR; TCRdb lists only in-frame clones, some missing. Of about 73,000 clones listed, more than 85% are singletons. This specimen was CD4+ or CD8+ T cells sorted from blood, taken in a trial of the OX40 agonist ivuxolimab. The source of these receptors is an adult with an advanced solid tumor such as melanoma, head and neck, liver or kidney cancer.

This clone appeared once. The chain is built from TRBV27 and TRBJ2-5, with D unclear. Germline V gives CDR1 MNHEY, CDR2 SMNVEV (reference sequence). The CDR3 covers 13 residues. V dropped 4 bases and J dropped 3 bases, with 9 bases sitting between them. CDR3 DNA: TGTGCCAGCAGTTACGCAGGAGAAGAGACCCAGTACTTC. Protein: CASSYAGEETQYF.

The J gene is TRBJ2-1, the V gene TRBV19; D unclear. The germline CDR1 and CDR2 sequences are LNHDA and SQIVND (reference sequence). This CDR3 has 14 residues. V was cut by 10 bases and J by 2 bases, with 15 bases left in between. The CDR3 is CATSVISTYNEQFF. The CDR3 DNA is TGTGCCACCTCCGTGATCTCGACCTACAATGAGCAGTTCTTC.

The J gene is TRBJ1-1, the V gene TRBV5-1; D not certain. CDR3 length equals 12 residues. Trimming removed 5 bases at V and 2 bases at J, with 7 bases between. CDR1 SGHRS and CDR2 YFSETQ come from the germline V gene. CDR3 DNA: TGCGCCAGCAGGGTCGGAAACACTGAAGCTTTCTTT. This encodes CASRVGNTEAFF. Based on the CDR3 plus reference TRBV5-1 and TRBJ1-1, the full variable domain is KAGVTQTPRYLIKTRGQQVTLSCSPISGHRSVSWYQQTPGQGLQFLFEYFSETQRNKGNFPGRFSGRQFSNSRSEMNVSTLELGDSALYLCASRVGNTEAFFGQGTRLTVV.

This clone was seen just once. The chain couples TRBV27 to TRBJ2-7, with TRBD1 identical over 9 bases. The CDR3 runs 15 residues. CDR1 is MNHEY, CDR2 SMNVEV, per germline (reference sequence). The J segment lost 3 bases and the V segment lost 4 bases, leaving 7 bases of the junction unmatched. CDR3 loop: CASSSTGTGYYEQYF. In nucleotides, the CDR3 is TGTGCCAGCAGTTCTACCGGGACAGGGTACTACGAGCAGTACTTC.

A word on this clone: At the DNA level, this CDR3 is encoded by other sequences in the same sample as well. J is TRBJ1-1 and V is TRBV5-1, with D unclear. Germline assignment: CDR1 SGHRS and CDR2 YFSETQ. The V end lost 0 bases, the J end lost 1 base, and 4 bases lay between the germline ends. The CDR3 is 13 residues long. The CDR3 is CASSLGGNTEAFF. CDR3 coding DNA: TGCGCCAGCAGCTTGGGTGGGAACACTGAAGCTTTCTTT.

The CDR3 spells CASSLARDTHEQYF. The CDR3 nucleotides read TGTGCCAGCAGCTTAGCCCGGGACACTCACGAGCAGTACTTC. The gene calls are TRBV13 and TRBJ2-7; possible D gene TRBD1, 6 bases. V was trimmed by 1 base and J by 5 bases, leaving 12 bases between them. Germline CDR1 reads PRHDT; CDR2 reads FYEKMQ (reference sequence). The CDR3 runs 14 residues. Drawing the rest from reference TRBV13 and TRBJ2-7, the complete variable domain is AAGVIQSPRHLIKEKRETATLKCYPIPRHDTVYWYQQGPGQDPQFLISFYEKMQSDKGSIPDRFSAQQFSDYHSELNMSSLELGDSALYFCASSLARDTHEQYFGPGTRLTVT.

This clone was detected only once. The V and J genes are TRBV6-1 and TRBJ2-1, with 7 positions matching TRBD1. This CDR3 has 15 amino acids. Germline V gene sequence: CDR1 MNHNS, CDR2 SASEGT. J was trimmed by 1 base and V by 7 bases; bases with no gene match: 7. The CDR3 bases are TGTGCCAGCAAAATAGACAGGGATTCCTACAATGAGCAGTTCTTC. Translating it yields CASKIDRDSYNEQFF.

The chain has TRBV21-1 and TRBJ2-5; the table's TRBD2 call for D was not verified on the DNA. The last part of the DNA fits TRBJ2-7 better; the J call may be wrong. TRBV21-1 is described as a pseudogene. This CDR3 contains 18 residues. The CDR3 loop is CASSQKRPSGGAFHEQYF. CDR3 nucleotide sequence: TGTGCCAGCAGCCAGAAAAGGCCTAGCGGGGGGGCATTCCACGAGCAGTACTTC.

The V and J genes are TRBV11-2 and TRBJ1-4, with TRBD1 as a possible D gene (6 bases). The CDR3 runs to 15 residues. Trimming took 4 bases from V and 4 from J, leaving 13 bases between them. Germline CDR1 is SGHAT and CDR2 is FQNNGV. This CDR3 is CASSSPMDSNEKLFF. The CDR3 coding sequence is TGTGCCAGCAGCTCCCCAATGGACAGTAATGAAAAACTGTTTTTT.

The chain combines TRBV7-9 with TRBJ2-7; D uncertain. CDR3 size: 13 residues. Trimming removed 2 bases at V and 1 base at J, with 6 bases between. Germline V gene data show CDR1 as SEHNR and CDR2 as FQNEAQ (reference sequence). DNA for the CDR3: TGTGCCAGCAGCTTACCAGTTTCCTACGAGCAGTACTTC. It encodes CASSLPVSYEQYF.

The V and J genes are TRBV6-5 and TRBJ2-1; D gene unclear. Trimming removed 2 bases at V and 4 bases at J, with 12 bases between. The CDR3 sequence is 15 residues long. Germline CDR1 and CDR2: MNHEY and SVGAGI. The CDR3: CASSYDDGAYNEQFF. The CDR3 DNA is TGTGCCAGCAGTTACGACGATGGCGCATACAATGAGCAGTTCTTC.

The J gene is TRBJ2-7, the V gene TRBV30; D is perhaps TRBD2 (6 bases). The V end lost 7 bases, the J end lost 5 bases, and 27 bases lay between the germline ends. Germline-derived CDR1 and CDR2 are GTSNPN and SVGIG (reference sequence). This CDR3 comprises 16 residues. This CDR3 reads CASSRGGNRNRDEQYF. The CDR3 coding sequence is TGTGCCTCCTCGCGAGGAGGGAACCGAAATCGTGACGAGCAGTACTTC.

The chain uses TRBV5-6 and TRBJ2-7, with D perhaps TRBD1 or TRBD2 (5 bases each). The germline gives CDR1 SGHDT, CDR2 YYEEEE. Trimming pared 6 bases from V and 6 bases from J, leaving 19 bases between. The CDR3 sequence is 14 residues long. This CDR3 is CASTSFARGIEQYF. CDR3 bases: TGTGCCAGCACCTCCTTCGCGAGGGGAATCGAGCAGTACTTC.

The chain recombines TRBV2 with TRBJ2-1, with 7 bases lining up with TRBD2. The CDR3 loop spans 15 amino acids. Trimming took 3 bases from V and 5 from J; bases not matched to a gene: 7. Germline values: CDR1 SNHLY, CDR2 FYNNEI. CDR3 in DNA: TGTGCCAGCAGTGAGGAGGGTGCGGGGGACAATGAGCAGTTCTTC. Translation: CASSEEGAGDNEQFF.

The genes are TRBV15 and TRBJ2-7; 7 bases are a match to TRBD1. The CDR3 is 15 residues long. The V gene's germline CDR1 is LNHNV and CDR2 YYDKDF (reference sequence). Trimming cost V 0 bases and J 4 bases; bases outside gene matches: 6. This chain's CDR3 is CATSRDRQGYYEQYF. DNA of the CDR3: TGTGCCACCAGCAGAGATCGACAGGGATATTACGAGCAGTACTTC.

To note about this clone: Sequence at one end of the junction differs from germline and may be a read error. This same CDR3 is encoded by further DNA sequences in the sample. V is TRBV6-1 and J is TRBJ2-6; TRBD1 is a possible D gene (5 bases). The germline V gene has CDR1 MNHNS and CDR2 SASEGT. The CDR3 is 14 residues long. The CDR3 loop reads CASSDLSGANVLTF. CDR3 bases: TGTGCCAGCAGTGACCTATCTGGGGCCAACGTCTTGACTTTC.

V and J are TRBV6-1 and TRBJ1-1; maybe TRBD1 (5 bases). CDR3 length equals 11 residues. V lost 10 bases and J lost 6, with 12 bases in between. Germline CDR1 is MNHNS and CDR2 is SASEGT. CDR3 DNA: TGTGCCACACAAGGGGTGTCTGAAGCTTTCTTT. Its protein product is CATQGVSEAFF.

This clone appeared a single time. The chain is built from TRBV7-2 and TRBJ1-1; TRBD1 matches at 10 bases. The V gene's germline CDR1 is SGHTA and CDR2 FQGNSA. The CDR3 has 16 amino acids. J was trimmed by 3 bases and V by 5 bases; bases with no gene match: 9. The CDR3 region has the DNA TGTGCCAGCAGCCTGCTGACAGGGGGCGCGGACACTGAAGCTTTCTTT. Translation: CASSLLTGGADTEAFF. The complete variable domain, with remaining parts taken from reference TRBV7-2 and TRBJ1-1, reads GAGVSQSPSNKVTEKGKDVELRCDPISGHTALYWYRQSLGQGLEFLIYFQGNSAPDKSGLPSDRFSAERTGGSVSTLTIQRTQQEDSAVYLCASSLLTGGADTEAFFGQGTRLTVV.

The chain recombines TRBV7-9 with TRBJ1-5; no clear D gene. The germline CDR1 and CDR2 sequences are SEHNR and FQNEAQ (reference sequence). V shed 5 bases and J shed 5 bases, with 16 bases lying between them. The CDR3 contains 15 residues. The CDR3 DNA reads TGTGCCAGCAGCCACTTCACAGACCCTGATCAGCCCCAGCATTTT. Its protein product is CASSHFTDPDQPQHF.

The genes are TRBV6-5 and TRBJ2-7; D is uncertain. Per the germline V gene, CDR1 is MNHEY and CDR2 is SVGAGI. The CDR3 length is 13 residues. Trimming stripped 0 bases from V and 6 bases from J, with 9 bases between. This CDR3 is CASSYSQSTEQYF. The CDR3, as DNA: TGTGCCAGCAGTTACTCTCAGTCAACCGAGCAGTACTTC.

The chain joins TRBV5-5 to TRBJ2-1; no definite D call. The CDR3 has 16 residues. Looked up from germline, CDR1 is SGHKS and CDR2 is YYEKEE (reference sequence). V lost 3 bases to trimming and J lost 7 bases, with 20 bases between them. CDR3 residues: CASSSLVFVALNEQFF. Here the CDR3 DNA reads TGTGCCAGCAGCTCGCTGGTTTTCGTGGCGTTAAATGAGCAGTTCTTC.

The CDR3 loop is CASSAFQGAQGGAFF. The CDR3 DNA is TGTGCCAGCAGCGCATTCCAGGGTGCCCAGGGGGGAGCTTTCTTT. The gene calls are TRBV9 and TRBJ1-1; 7 bases map to TRBD1. Germline V gene sequence: CDR1 SGDLS, CDR2 YYNGEE. The V segment lost 3 bases and the J segment 10 bases; nucleotides outside the gene matches: 15. The CDR3 runs to 15 residues.

The CDR3 region is CASSFGGRAAREDEQFF. As DNA, the CDR3 is TGTGCCAGCAGTTTTGGGGGGCGGGCGGCCCGGGAGGATGAGCAGTTCTTC. The genes are TRBV27 and TRBJ2-1, with a weak D call TRBD2 (7 bases). The CDR3 has 17 residues. Germline assignment: CDR1 MNHEY and CDR2 SMNVEV (reference sequence). Trimming removed 3 bases at V and 8 bases at J, with 23 bases between.

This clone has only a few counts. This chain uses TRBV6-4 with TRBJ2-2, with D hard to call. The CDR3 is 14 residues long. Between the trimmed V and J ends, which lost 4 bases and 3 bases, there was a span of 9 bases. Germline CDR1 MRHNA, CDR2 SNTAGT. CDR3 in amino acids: CASSALADTGELFF. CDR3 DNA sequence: TGTGCCAGCAGTGCTCTGGCGGACACCGGGGAGCTGTTTTTT.